Here is one T cell receptor (beta chain) with its context. These data are taken from a study of blood T cell repertoires in COVID-19. Study-wide background: T cells, B-cell-depleted T cells, or PBMCs supplied cDNA or gDNA.

Adults between roughly 18 and 90 years of age took part from 24 US areas. Allocation to cohorts depended on clinical history reported by the participants. Per the original data handling: Reference gene primer amplification gave estimated nucleated cell counts. The repertoire was sequenced with immunoSEQ multiplex PCR; TCRdb's copy has only in-frame clones and lacks some. V, J and clone size are taken as reported in that table, and D and trimming were inferred from the DNA itself. In the table there are around 250,000 clones, around 84% of which are singletons. The source material was PBMCs or T cells enriched from blood (not recorded which). The clonotype was recovered from a man aged 25-40 years with acute COVID-19.

CDR3 in amino acids: CSALRDRGTGELFF. For the CDR3, the DNA is TGCAGCGCTCTCCGGGACAGGGGGACCGGGGAGCTGTTTTTT. The J gene is TRBJ2-2, the V gene TRBV29-1; 11 nucleotides match TRBD1. CDR1 SQVTM and CDR2 ANQGSEA come from the germline V gene. This CDR3 comprises 14 residues. Unmatched junction bases numbered 6, after V lost 7 bases and J lost 5 bases.